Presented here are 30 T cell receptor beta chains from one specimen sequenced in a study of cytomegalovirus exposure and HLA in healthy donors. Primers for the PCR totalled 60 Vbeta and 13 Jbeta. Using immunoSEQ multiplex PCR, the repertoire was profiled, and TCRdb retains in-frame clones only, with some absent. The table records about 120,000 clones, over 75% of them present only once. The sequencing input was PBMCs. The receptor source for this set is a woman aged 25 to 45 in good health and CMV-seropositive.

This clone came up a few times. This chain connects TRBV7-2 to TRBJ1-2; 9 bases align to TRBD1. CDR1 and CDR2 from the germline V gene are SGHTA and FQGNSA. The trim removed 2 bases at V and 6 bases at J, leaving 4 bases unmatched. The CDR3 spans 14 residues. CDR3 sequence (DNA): TGTGCCAGCAGCTTACAGTGGACAGGGGATGGCTACACCTTC. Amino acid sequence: CASSLQWTGDGYTF.

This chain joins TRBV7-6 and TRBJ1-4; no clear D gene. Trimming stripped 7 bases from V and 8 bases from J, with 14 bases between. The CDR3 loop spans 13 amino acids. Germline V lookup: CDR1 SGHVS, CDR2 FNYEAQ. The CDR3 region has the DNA TGTGCCAGCAACCGGGGATGGTACGAAAAACTGTTTTTT. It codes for CASNRGWYEKLFF. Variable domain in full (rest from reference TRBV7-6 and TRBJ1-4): GAGVSQSPRYKVTKRGQDVALRCDPISGHVSLYWYRQALGQGPEFLTYFNYEAQQDKSGLPNDRFSAERPEGSISTLTIQRTEQRDSAMYRCASNRGWYEKLFFGSGTQLSVL.

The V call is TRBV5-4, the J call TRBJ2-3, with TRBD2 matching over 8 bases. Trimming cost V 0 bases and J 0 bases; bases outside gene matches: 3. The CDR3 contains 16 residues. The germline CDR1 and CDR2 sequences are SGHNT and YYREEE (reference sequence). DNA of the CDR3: TGTGCCAGCAGCTTGGTGGGCGGGGGGAGCACAGATACGCAGTATTTT. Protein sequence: CASSLVGGGSTDTQYF.

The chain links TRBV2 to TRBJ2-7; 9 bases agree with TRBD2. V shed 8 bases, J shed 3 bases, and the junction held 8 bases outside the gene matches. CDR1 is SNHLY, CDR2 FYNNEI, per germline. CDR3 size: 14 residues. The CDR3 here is CASRAGGVFYEQYF. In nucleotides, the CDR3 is TGTGCCAGCCGAGCGGGAGGAGTATTCTACGAGCAGTACTTC.

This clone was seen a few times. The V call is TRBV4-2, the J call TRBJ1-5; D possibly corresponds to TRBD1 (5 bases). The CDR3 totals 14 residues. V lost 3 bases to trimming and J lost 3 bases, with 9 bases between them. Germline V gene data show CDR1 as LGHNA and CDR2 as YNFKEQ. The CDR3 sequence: CASSQGLDNQPQHF. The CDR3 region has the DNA TGTGCCAGCAGCCAGGGACTAGACAATCAGCCCCAGCATTTT.

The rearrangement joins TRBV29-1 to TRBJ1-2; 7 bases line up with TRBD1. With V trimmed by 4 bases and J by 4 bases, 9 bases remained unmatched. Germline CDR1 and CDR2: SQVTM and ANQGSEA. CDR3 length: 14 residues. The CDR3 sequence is CSVGVPGGGYGYTF. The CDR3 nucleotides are TGCAGCGTTGGTGTACCAGGGGGAGGCTATGGCTACACCTTC.

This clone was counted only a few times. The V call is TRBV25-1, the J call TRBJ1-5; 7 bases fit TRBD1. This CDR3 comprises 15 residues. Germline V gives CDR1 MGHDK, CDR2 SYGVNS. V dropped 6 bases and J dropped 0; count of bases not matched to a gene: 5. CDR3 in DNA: TGTGCCAGCAGCGCGGGACAGTATAGCAATCAGCCCCAGCATTTT. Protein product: CASSAGQYSNQPQHF.

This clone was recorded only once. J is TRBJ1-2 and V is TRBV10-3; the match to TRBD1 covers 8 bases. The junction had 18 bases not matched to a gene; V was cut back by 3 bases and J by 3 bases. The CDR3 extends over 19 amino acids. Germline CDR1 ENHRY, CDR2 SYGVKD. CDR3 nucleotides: TGTGCCATCAGTGAATCCTGCTGCAGCCGGGACAGGAAAGACTATGGCTACACCTTC. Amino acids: CAISESCCSRDRKDYGYTF.

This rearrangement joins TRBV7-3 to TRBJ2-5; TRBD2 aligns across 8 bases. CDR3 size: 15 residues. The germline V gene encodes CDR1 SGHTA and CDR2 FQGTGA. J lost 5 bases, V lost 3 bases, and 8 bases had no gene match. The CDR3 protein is CASSLNAGGGETQYF. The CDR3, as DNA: TGTGCCAGCAGCTTGAACGCGGGGGGCGGGGAGACCCAGTACTTC.

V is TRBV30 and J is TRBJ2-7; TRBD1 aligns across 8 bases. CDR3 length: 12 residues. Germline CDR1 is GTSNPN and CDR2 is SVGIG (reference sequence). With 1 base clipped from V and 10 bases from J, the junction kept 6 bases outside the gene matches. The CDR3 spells CAWSATGGLQYF. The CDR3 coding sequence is TGTGCCTGGAGTGCCACAGGGGGATTACAGTACTTC.

CDR3 in DNA: TGTGCCAGCAGCTTGGGAGGGGGACTAGGGGATACTGAGCAGTTCTTC. Residues: CASSLGGGLGDTEQFF. The chain couples TRBV5-4 to TRBJ2-1; 8 nucleotides agree with TRBD2. Germline V gene lookup returns CDR1 SGHNT and CDR2 YYREEE (reference sequence). This CDR3 has 16 residues. V gave up 0 bases and J gave up 9 bases; unmatched junction bases: 11.

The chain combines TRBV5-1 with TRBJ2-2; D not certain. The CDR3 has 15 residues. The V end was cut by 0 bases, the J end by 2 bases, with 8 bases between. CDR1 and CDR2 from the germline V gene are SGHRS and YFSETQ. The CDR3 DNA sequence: TGCGCCAGCAGCTTGGAAGAGCCAAACACCGGGGAGCTGTTTTTT. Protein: CASSLEEPNTGELFF.

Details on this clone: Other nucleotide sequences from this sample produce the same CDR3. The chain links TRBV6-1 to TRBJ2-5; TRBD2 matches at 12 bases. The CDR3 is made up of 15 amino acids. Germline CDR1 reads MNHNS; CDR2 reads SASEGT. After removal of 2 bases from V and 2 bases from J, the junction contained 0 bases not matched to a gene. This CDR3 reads CASSELAGGQETQYF. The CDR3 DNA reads TGTGCCAGCAGTGAACTAGCGGGAGGGCAAGAGACCCAGTACTTC.

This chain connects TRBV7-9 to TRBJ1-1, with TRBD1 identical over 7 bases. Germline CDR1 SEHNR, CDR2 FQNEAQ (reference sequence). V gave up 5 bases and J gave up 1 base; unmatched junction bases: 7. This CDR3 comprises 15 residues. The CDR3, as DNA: TGTGCCAGCAGCATTGACAGGGCGAAGAACACTGAAGCTTTCTTT. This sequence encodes CASSIDRAKNTEAFF.

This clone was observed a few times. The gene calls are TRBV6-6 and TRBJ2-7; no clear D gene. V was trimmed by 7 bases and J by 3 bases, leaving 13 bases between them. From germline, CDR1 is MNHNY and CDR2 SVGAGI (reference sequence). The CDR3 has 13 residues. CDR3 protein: CASKREENYEQYF. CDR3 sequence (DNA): TGTGCCAGCAAGCGTGAAGAAAACTACGAGCAGTACTTC.

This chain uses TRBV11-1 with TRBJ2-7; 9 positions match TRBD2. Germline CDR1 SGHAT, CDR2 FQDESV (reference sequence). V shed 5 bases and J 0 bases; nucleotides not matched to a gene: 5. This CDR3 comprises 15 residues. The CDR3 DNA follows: TGTGCCAGCAGCCTCGATAGCGGGAGCTCCTACGAGCAGTACTTC. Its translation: CASSLDSGSSYEQYF.

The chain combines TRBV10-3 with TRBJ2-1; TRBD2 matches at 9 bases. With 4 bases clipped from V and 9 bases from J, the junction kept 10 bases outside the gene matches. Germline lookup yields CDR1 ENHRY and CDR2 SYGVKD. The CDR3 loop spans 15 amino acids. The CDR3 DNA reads TGTGCCATCAGTGCTCGCGGGGGGGATTCCGGTGAGCAGTTCTTC. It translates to CAISARGGDSGEQFF.

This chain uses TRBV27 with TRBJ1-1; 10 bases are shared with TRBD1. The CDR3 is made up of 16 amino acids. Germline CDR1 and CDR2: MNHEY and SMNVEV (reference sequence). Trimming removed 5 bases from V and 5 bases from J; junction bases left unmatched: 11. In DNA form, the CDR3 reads TGTGCCAGCAGTCCGTATCTCGGACAGGGGGATACTGAAGCTTTCTTT. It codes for CASSPYLGQGDTEAFF.

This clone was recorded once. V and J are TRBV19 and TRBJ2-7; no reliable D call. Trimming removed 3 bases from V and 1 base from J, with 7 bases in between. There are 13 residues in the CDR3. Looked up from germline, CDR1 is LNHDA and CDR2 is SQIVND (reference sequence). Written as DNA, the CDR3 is TGTGCCAGTAGTATTAAGAGTTCCTACGAGCAGTACTTC. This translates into CASSIKSSYEQYF.

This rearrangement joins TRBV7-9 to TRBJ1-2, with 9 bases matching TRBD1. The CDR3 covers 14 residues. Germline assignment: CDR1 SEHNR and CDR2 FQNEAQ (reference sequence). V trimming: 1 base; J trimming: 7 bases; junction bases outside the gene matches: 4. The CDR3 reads CASSLDATGGGYTF. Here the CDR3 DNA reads TGTGCCAGCAGCTTAGACGCGACAGGGGGTGGCTACACCTTC. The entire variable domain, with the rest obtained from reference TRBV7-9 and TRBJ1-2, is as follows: DTGVSQNPRHKITKRGQNVTFRCDPISEHNRLYWYRQTLGQGPEFLTYFQNEAQLEKSRLLSDRFSAERPKGSFSTLEIQRTEQGDSAMYLCASSLDATGGGYTFGSGTRLTVV.

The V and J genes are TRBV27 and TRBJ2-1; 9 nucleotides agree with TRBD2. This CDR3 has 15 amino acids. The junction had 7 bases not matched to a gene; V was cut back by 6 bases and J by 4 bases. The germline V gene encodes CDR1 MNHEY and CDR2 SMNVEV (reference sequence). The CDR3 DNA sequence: TGTGCCAGCAGCTTGGCACTAGCGGGTTACAATGAGCAGTTCTTC. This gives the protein CASSLALAGYNEQFF.

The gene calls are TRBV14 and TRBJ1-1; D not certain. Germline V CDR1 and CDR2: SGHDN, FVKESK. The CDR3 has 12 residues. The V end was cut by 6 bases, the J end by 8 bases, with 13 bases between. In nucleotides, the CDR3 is TGTGCCAGCAGACGAAGCGGCAGCGAAGCTTTCTTT. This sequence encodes CASRRSGSEAFF.

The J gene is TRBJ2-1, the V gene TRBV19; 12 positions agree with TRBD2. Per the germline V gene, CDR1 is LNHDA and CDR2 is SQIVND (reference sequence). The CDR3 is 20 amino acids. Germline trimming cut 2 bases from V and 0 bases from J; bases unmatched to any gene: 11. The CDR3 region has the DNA TGTGCCAGTAGTATATCGGGCGGACTAGCGGGATCAAGCTCCTACAATGAGCAGTTCTTC. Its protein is CASSISGGLAGSSSYNEQFF.

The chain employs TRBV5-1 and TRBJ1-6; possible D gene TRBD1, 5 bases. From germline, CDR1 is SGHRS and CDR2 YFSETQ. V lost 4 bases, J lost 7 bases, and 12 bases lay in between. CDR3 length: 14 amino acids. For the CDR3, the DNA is TGCGCCAGCAGCGGGGGGGATGGGAATTCACCCCTCCACTTT. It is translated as CASSGGDGNSPLHF.

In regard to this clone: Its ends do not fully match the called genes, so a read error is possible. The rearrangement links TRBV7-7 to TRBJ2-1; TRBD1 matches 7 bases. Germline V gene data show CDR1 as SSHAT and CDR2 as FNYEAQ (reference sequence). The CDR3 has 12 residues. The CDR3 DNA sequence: TGTGCTAGCAGCACAGGGGCGGGTGAGCAGTTCTTC. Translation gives CASSTGAGEQFF.

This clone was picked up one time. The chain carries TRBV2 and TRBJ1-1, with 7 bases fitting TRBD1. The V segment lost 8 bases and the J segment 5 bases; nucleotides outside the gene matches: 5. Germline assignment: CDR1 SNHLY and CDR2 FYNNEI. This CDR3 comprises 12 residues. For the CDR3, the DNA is TGTGCCAGCTTGCAGGGGGTAACTGAAGCTTTCTTT. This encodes CASLQGVTEAFF. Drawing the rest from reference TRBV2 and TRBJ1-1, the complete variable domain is EPEVTQTPSHQVTQMGQEVILRCVPISNHLYFYWYRQILGQKVEFLVSFYNNEISEKSEIFDDQFSVERPDGSNFTLKIRSTKLEDSAMYFCASLQGVTEAFFGQGTRLTVV.

CDR3 region: CASSQRQGATNTEAFF. CDR3 DNA: TGTGCCAGCAGCCAGCGCCAGGGGGCTACGAACACTGAAGCTTTCTTT. The chain carries TRBV14 and TRBJ1-1; 8 nucleotides match TRBD1. The CDR3 sequence is 16 residues long. The junction had 7 bases not matched to a gene; V was cut back by 3 bases and J by 1 base. CDR1 is SGHDN, CDR2 FVKESK, per germline.

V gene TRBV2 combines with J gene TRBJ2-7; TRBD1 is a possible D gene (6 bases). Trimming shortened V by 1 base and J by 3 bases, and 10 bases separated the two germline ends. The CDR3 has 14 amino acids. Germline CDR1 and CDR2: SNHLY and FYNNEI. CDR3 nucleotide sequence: TGTGCCAGCAGTGAAGGTACAGGGATCTACGAGCAGTACTTC. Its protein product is CASSEGTGIYEQYF.

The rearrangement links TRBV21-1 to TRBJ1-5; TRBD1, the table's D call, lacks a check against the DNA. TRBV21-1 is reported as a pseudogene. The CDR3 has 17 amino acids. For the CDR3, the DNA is TGTGCCAGCAGCAAAGTCGATGGGCCCCCTCTCAGAGTGGCCCAGCATTTT. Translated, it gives CASSKVDGPPLRVAQHF.

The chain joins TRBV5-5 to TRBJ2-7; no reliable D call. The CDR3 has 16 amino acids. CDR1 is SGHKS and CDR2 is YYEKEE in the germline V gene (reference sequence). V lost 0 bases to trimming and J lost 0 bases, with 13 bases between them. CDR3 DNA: TGTGCCAGCAGCTTGGGGGTCAGCGAGAGCTCCTACGAGCAGTACTTC. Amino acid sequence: CASSLGVSESSYEQYF. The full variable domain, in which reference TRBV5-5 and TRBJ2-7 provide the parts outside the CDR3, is DAGVTQSPTHLIKTRGQQVTLRCSPISGHKSVSWYQQVLGQGPQFIFQYYEKEERGRGNFPDRFSARQFPNYSSELNVNALLLGDSALYLCASSLGVSESSYEQYFGPGTRLTVT.